The 8 T cell receptor beta chains presented below share a single source sample, sequenced in a study of shared clonotypes between healthy human individuals. Naive-designated CD8 cells lacked CD45RO, were positively enriched for CCR7, and omitted terminally differentiated effector memory CD45RA+ cells. Here immunoSEQ multiplex PCR was the method, and the copy in TCRdb shows in-frame clones only, minus some. Among about 2.1 million clones listed, about 92% were seen once. Specimen: naive CD8+ T cells from PBMCs. Receptors originate from a man younger than 35 in good health. Some clones in this sample may be carry-over from other donors' samples.

The gene calls are TRBV2 and TRBJ2-3; D might be TRBD2 (6 bases). The CDR3 length is 16 residues. Germline CDR1 reads SNHLY; CDR2 reads FYNNEI. Trimming left V 6 bases short and J 2 bases short, with 18 bases between. CDR3 sequence reads: CASSPTRQMYTDTQYF. CDR3 DNA sequence: TGTGCCAGCAGCCCGACTAGGCAAATGTACACAGATACGCAGTATTTT.

The rearrangement uses TRBV5-1 and TRBJ2-7; TRBD2 matches at 12 bases. The CDR3 spans 15 residues. Germline V lookup: CDR1 SGHRS, CDR2 YFSETQ. J gave up 0 bases and V 4 bases, and 2 bases lay outside the gene matches. DNA of the CDR3: TGCGCCAGCAGCCCGACTAGCGGGAGCTCCTACGAGCAGTACTTC. It yields the protein CASSPTSGSSYEQYF.

The rearrangement links TRBV4-2 to TRBJ1-1; D gene unclear. Germline V gives CDR1 LGHNA, CDR2 YNFKEQ. This CDR3 contains 17 residues. Deletions cut 1 base from V and 1 base from J, with 16 bases between. CDR3 protein: CASSQGPNQAANTEAFF. The CDR3 nucleotides read TGTGCCAGCAGCCAAGGTCCGAATCAGGCGGCGAACACTGAAGCTTTCTTT.

The chain carries TRBV2 and TRBJ1-4; unclear D gene. The CDR3 loop spans 13 amino acids. The ends were cut back, 5 bases at V and 4 bases at J, with 8 bases in the middle. CDR1 SNHLY and CDR2 FYNNEI come from the germline V gene. CDR3 sequence reads: CASSPGYNEKLFF. In DNA form, the CDR3 reads TGTGCCAGCAGTCCGGGGTATAATGAAAAACTGTTTTTT. Variable domain in full (rest from reference TRBV2 and TRBJ1-4): EPEVTQTPSHQVTQMGQEVILRCVPISNHLYFYWYRQILGQKVEFLVSFYNNEISEKSEIFDDQFSVERPDGSNFTLKIRSTKLEDSAMYFCASSPGYNEKLFFGSGTQLSVL.

This chain uses TRBV19 with TRBJ2-7; D unclear. CDR3 length: 13 amino acids. V lost 5 bases and J 1 base, leaving 9 bases between the germline ends. CDR1 LNHDA and CDR2 SQIVND come from the germline V gene (reference sequence). The CDR3 coding sequence is TGTGCCAGTAGTCCATTCATATCCTACGAGCAGTACTTC. This sequence encodes CASSPFISYEQYF.

The chain links TRBV11-2 to TRBJ2-1, with TRBD1 as a possible D gene (5 bases). V gave up 4 bases and J gave up 10 bases, with 17 bases separating them. The CDR3 has 14 residues. Germline CDR1 is SGHAT and CDR2 is FQNNGV. CDR3 coding DNA: TGTGCCAGCAGCTCACTGGTTACAGGCAACGAGCAGTTCTTC. Translated, it gives CASSSLVTGNEQFF.

In nucleotides, the CDR3 is TGTGCCAGCAGCTTCGGTGCGATGGGCTACGAGCAGTACTTC. It codes for CASSFGAMGYEQYF. V is TRBV5-4 and J is TRBJ2-7; D ambiguous. This CDR3 contains 14 residues. V was cut by 2 bases and J by 3 bases, with 12 bases left in between. The V gene's germline CDR1 is SGHNT and CDR2 YYREEE (reference sequence). The full variable domain, in which reference TRBV5-4 and TRBJ2-7 provide the parts outside the CDR3, is ETGVTQSPTHLIKTRGQQVTLRCSSQSGHNTVSWYQQALGQGPQFIFQYYREEENGRGNFPPRFSGLQFPNYSSELNVNALELDDSALYLCASSFGAMGYEQYFGPGTRLTVT.

This chain connects TRBV29-1 to TRBJ2-3, with D unclear. Looked up from germline, CDR1 is SQVTM and CDR2 is ANQGSEA. The length of the CDR3 is 13 residues. V was shortened by 6 bases and J by 1 base, with 11 bases between the two germline ends. The CDR3 DNA is TGCAGCGTAACCCCGGGCGGCACAGATACGCAGTATTTT. This sequence encodes CSVTPGGTDTQYF.